This entry lists 28 T cell receptor beta chains sequenced from one sample in a study of blood T cells in healthy people across ages. Next came a second PCR, run for about 7 to 11 cycles, which used a sample-barcoded 5' primer along with a J-beta primer mix. TCRdb recomputed calls from the 5' RACE reads with MiXCR, one row per CDR3 protein. In the table there are some 1,800,000 distinct CDR3 sequences, around 40% of which are singletons. Sequencing was done on a sample of blood. The source is a human donor in good health.

With respect to this clonotype: The germline gene is not matched at one end of the junction; a read error may be the cause. V and J are TRBV7-2 and TRBJ1-4; D is perhaps TRBD1 (5 bases). CDR1 is SGHTA, CDR2 FQGNSA, per germline. This CDR3 has 11 amino acids. CDR3 amino acids: CASLQDAKRFF. The CDR3 bases are TGTGCCAGCTTACAGGATGCAAAACGGTTTTTT.

This clonotype was seen a handful of times. The V and J genes are TRBV24-1 and TRBJ2-7, with D hard to call. V shed 1 base and J shed 1 base, with 4 bases lying between them. CDR3 length equals 13 residues. Germline-derived CDR1 and CDR2 are KGHDR and SFDVKD. Here the CDR3 DNA reads TGTGCCACCAGTGATTTCGGATCCTACGAGCAGTACTTC. Its protein product is CATSDFGSYEQYF.

Many counts were recorded for this clonotype. J is TRBJ2-6 and V is TRBV29-1, with D perhaps matching TRBD1 or TRBD2 (5 bases each). This CDR3 contains 13 residues. The germline V and J ends were trimmed by 6 bases and 1 base, with 7 bases remaining between them. Germline V lookup: CDR1 SQVTM, CDR2 ANQGSEA. DNA for the CDR3: TGCAGCGTAGGGGAGTCTGGGGCCAACGTCCTGACTTTC. As protein: CSVGESGANVLTF.

Regarding this clonotype: One junction end disagrees with the germline gene, perhaps due to a read error. The chain is built from TRBV7-8 and TRBJ2-7, with 8 bases identical to TRBD1. From germline, CDR1 is SGHVS and CDR2 FQNEAQ. The CDR3 has 13 amino acids. The CDR3 is CANSWTGSYEQYF. For the CDR3, the DNA is TGTGCCAACAGCTGGACAGGGTCCTACGAGCAGTACTTC.

CDR3 sequence reads: CATTRSGKAYGYTF. CDR3 bases: TGTGCCACCACACGGTCAGGGAAGGCCTATGGCTACACCTTC. The chain carries TRBV28 and TRBJ1-2, with D perhaps matching TRBD1 (5 bases). The CDR3 has 14 residues. Trimming left V 10 bases short and J 4 bases short, with 19 bases between. Per the germline V gene, CDR1 is MDHEN and CDR2 is SYDVKM.

A few counts support this clonotype. The chain uses TRBV20-1 and TRBJ2-1; the match to TRBD1 covers 9 bases. From germline, CDR1 is DFQATT and CDR2 SNEGSKA (reference sequence). This CDR3 is built from 16 residues. V lost 3 bases and J lost 9; bases outside the gene matches: 15. CDR3 sequence: CSARKLRTGDFREQFF. The CDR3 region has the DNA TGCAGTGCTAGGAAGCTTAGGACAGGGGATTTCCGTGAGCAGTTCTTC.

Worth noting for this clonotype: The junction and the germline gene differ at one end; a read error may be behind it. The rearrangement uses TRBV6-6 and TRBJ2-3, with 7 bases that match TRBD1. CDR3 length: 17 amino acids. The germline V gene has CDR1 MNHNY and CDR2 SVGAGI (reference sequence). CDR3 sequence (DNA): TGTGTCAGCAGTCTCACCCCACAGGGGAGAACCACAGATACGCAGTATTTT. Translated: CVSSLTPQGRTTDTQYF.

J is TRBJ2-2 and V is TRBV5-1; a weak D match, TRBD2 (6 bases). Germline lookup yields CDR1 SGHRS and CDR2 YFSETQ. CDR3 length equals 15 residues. The ends were cut back, 5 bases at V and 5 bases at J, with 16 bases in the middle. CDR3 nucleotide sequence: TGCGCCAGCAGGAGGGAGGCTGGATTTACCGGGGAGCTGTTTTTT. Its translation: CASRREAGFTGELFF.

This chain connects TRBV12-3 or TRBV12-4 to TRBJ2-1; D is perhaps TRBD2 (5 bases). Between the trimmed V and J ends, which lost 5 bases and 4 bases, there was a span of 15 bases. This CDR3 region has 15 residues. The CDR3 DNA reads TGTGCCAGCAGTCCCGTGAAGACTATTTACAATGAGCAGTTCTTC. Protein product: CASSPVKTIYNEQFF.

This clonotype was seen more than once but under ten times. The chain links TRBV20-1 to TRBJ2-7; possible D gene TRBD1, 6 bases. Germline values: CDR1 DFQATT, CDR2 SNEGSKA (reference sequence). The CDR3 covers 12 residues. The germline V and J ends were trimmed by 3 bases and 4 bases, with 10 bases remaining between them. CDR3 amino acids: CSASYRAYEQYF. The CDR3, as DNA: TGCAGTGCTAGTTACAGGGCATACGAGCAGTACTTC.

This clonotype has more than one count but fewer than ten. The chain combines TRBV12-3 or TRBV12-4 with TRBJ2-3; D may correspond to TRBD1 or TRBD2 (5 bases each). This CDR3 has 15 amino acids. Deletions cut 3 bases from V and 1 base from J, with 11 bases between. The CDR3 DNA is TGTGCCAGCAGTTTCTATCCGGGGCGCACAGATACGCAGTATTTT. Translating it yields CASSFYPGRTDTQYF.

This clonotype occurred a few times. The chain uses TRBV5-1 and TRBJ1-1, with 9 bases aligning to TRBD1. V lost 1 base and J lost 4; bases outside the gene matches: 5. The germline CDR1 and CDR2 sequences are SGHRS and YFSETQ. This CDR3 comprises 15 residues. CDR3 loop: CASSLLGTGTTEAFF. CDR3 coding DNA: TGCGCCAGCAGCTTGTTGGGGACAGGGACCACTGAAGCTTTCTTT.

This clonotype was observed a few times. The chain recombines TRBV27 with TRBJ2-7; D is perhaps TRBD1 (5 bases). Germline V CDR1 and CDR2: MNHEY, SMNVEV (reference sequence). Trimming cost V 4 bases and J 1 base, with 11 bases left between them. The CDR3 is 14 amino acids. CDR3 protein: CASSWGMGSYEQYF. The CDR3 DNA follows: TGTGCCAGCAGTTGGGGCATGGGGTCCTACGAGCAGTACTTC.

This clonotype was seen more than once but under ten times. This sequence joins TRBV5-1 and TRBJ2-1; TRBD2 agrees at 8 bases. Unmatched junction bases numbered 8, after V lost 4 bases and J lost 8 bases. The CDR3 is 14 residues long. The germline gives CDR1 SGHRS, CDR2 YFSETQ. CDR3 protein: CASSTGTSNHEQFF. The CDR3, as DNA: TGCGCCAGCAGCACCGGGACTAGTAACCATGAGCAGTTCTTC. The whole variable domain, filled in from reference TRBV5-1 and TRBJ2-1, reads KAGVTQTPRYLIKTRGQQVTLSCSPISGHRSVSWYQQTPGQGLQFLFEYFSETQRNKGNFPGRFSGRQFSNSRSEMNVSTLELGDSALYLCASSTGTSNHEQFFGPGTRLTVL.

Concerning this clonotype itself: It may be a read error: a sequence one base away is much more abundant. The rearrangement links TRBV5-1 to TRBJ1-2; D gene uncertain. CDR3 length: 13 residues. The germline V and J ends were trimmed by 4 bases and 4 bases, with 11 bases remaining between them. In germline, CDR1 is SGHRS, CDR2 YFSETQ. CDR3 DNA sequence: TGCGCCAGCAGCGTGGGAGAGGGCTATGGCTACACCTTC. Translated: CASSVGEGYGYTF. The full variable domain, rest sourced from reference TRBV5-1 and TRBJ1-2, is KAGVTQTPRYLIKTRGQQVTLSCSPISGHRSVSWYQQTPGQGLQFLFEYFSETQRNKGNFPGRFSGRQFSNSRSEMNVSTLELGDSALYLCASSVGEGYGYTFGSGTRLTVV.

The chain combines TRBV28 with TRBJ2-7; D is possibly TRBD2 (5 bases). Trimming pared 8 bases from V and 2 bases from J, leaving 16 bases between. The CDR3 length is 14 residues. Germline CDR1 MDHEN, CDR2 SYDVKM. CDR3 amino acids: CASHREETAYEQYF. The CDR3 DNA is TGTGCCAGCCACCGGGAAGAAACCGCCTACGAGCAGTACTTC.

This chain connects TRBV29-1 to TRBJ2-1, with 12 bases identical to TRBD2. There are 16 residues in the CDR3. Per germline, CDR1 SQVTM and CDR2 ANQGSEA. V trimming: 3 bases; J trimming: 5 bases; junction bases outside the gene matches: 8. The DNA of the CDR3 is TGCAGCGTTGACGTACTAGCGGGGGGCCGACACAATGAGCAGTTCTTC. Protein: CSVDVLAGGRHNEQFF.

This clonotype occurred many times. The chain uses TRBV27 and TRBJ2-5; D might be TRBD2 (6 bases). Germline CDR1 and CDR2: MNHEY and SMNVEV (reference sequence). V dropped 10 bases and J dropped 3 bases, with 21 bases sitting between them. The CDR3 is 15 amino acids. CDR3 coding DNA: TGTGCCACCCAATCCGCGGGGAGCCTCGAAGAGACCCAGTACTTC. Residues: CATQSAGSLEETQYF.

This clonotype was recorded a few times. The J gene is TRBJ2-1, the V gene TRBV10-3; 14 positions agree with TRBD2. V shed 10 bases and J 4 bases; nucleotides not matched to a gene: 6. Germline CDR1 and CDR2: ENHRY and SYGVKD. The CDR3 length is 15 residues. For the CDR3, the DNA is TGTGCCACCGGACTAGCGGGGGGCGGGTACAATGAGCAGTTCTTC. Residues: CATGLAGGGYNEQFF.

Only a few counts were recorded for this clonotype. The rearrangement uses TRBV2 and TRBJ1-5; D call uncertain. Deletions cut 10 bases from V and 7 bases from J, with 17 bases between. The CDR3 consists of 13 residues. Per germline, CDR1 SNHLY and CDR2 FYNNEI. In DNA, the CDR3 is TGTGCCACCTCCCTGGAGGGAAACCAGCCCCAGCATTTT. It codes for CATSLEGNQPQHF. Full variable domain (rest looked up from reference TRBV2 and TRBJ1-5): EPEVTQTPSHQVTQMGQEVILRCVPISNHLYFYWYRQILGQKVEFLVSFYNNEISEKSEIFDDQFSVERPDGSNFTLKIRSTKLEDSAMYFCATSLEGNQPQHFGDGTRLSIL.

As concerns this clonotype: At one end the junction does not follow the germline gene, possibly because of a read error. V and J are TRBV6-2 or TRBV6-3 and TRBJ1-1; perhaps TRBD1 as D (5 bases). The CDR3 runs 14 residues. The V gene's germline CDR1 is MNHEY and CDR2 SVGEGT. This CDR3 reads CTSRTRGGNTEAFF. Written as DNA, the CDR3 is TGTACCAGCCGGACAAGGGGCGGGAACACTGAAGCTTTCTTT.

The CDR3 reads CASSRRDLLLLDNYNEQFF. CDR3 coding DNA: TGTGCCAGCAGTCGCCGGGACTTATTACTTCTGGACAACTACAATGAGCAGTTCTTC. J is TRBJ2-1 and V is TRBV11-2; weak D call: TRBD2 (6 bases). The CDR3 has 19 amino acids. Germline CDR1 and CDR2: SGHAT and FQNNGV. Trimming stripped 6 bases from V and 3 bases from J, with 27 bases between.

J is TRBJ2-3 and V is TRBV7-2, with TRBD2 matching 11 bases. Trimming took 5 bases from V and 14 from J; bases not matched to a gene: 12. Germline CDR1 reads SGHTA; CDR2 reads FQGNSA. The CDR3 covers 14 residues. This CDR3 reads CASSPTRGLAGGYF. CDR3 bases: TGTGCCAGCAGCCCTACCCGGGGGCTAGCGGGGGGGTATTTT.

Comment on this clonotype: It is likely a read error, because the conserved phenylalanine at the end of the CDR3 is missing. The chain uses TRBV7-3 and TRBJ1-2; the D gene is possibly TRBD1 (6 bases). This CDR3 spans 15 amino acids. V gave up 5 bases and J gave up 4 bases, with 17 bases separating them. Germline lookup yields CDR1 SGHTA and CDR2 FQGTGA. CDR3 sequence (DNA): TGTGCCAGCAGCCCTCGATCAGGACAGCTCTATGGCTACACCTTA. This encodes CASSPRSGQLYGYTL.

This clonotype was seen only a few times. The CDR3 region is CASSFGDNYYNEQFF. The CDR3 DNA is TGTGCCAGCAGCTTTGGGGACAACTACTACAATGAGCAGTTCTTC. The J gene is TRBJ2-1, the V gene TRBV7-9, with TRBD1 as a possible D gene (6 bases). Trimming took 3 bases from V and 3 from J, leaving 12 bases between them. The germline gives CDR1 SEHNR, CDR2 FQNEAQ (reference sequence). The CDR3 sequence is 15 residues long.

To note about this clonotype: The junction shows a germline mismatch at one end, possibly a read error. The chain recombines TRBV15 with TRBJ2-1; TRBD2 aligns across 10 bases. The CDR3 is 14 residues long. CDR1 and CDR2 from the germline V gene are LNHNV and YYDKDF (reference sequence). This chain's CDR3 is CASSHSGGNNEQFF. CDR3 bases: TGTGCCTCCAGCCATAGCGGGGGGAACAATGAGCAGTTCTTC.

About this clonotype itself: A read error may account for a junction end that differs from germline. The V and J genes are TRBV7-2 and TRBJ2-5; no clear D. The CDR3 runs 11 residues. Looked up from germline, CDR1 is SGHTA and CDR2 is FQGNSA. The CDR3 DNA is TGTGCCAGCAGCTCCAAAGAGACCCGGTACTTC. Amino acids: CASSSKETRYF.

The chain combines TRBV7-9 with TRBJ1-5, with 10 bases fitting TRBD1. V lost 5 bases to trimming and J lost 7 bases; unmatched junction nucleotides: 8. Looked up from germline, CDR1 is SEHNR and CDR2 is FQNEAQ (reference sequence). The CDR3 has 15 residues. CDR3 DNA: TGTGCCAGCAGCGTTGAGGGACAGGGGATACAGCCCCAGCATTTT. This translates into CASSVEGQGIQPQHF.